What follows are 6 T cell receptor beta chains derived from one specimen sequenced in a study of Graves' ophthalmopathy and Graves' hyperthyroidism. Amplification of TCR beta CDR3 regions used RNA transcripts. In the first round, RT-PCR was carried out with HTBI primers, and a multiplex PCR formed the second round. TCRdb reanalysed the multiplex PCR reads using MiXCR and keeps one entry per CDR3 protein. The repertoire consists of about 640,000 distinct CDR3 sequences, with under 50% occurring once and the leading ten covering more than 2.5%. Sequenced sample: peripheral blood. Source of these receptors: an adult man with Graves' ophthalmopathy.

The chain is built from TRBV2 and TRBJ1-1, with D perhaps matching TRBD1 (5 bases). V was trimmed by 5 bases and J by 7 bases, leaving 14 bases between them. The germline gives CDR1 SNHLY, CDR2 FYNNEI. The CDR3 is made up of 13 amino acids. This CDR3 is CASSTSGSNEAFF. The CDR3 DNA is TGTGCCAGCAGTACCTCAGGGAGCAATGAAGCTTTCTTT. Based on the CDR3 plus reference TRBV2 and TRBJ1-1, the full variable domain is EPEVTQTPSHQVTQMGQEVILRCVPISNHLYFYWYRQILGQKVEFLVSFYNNEISEKSEIFDDQFSVERPDGSNFTLKIRSTKLEDSAMYFCASSTSGSNEAFFGQGTRLTVV.

The count of this clonotype is one. V gene TRBV7-9 combines with J gene TRBJ2-5; 9 nucleotides line up with TRBD1. Trimming took 4 bases from V and 1 from J; bases not matched to a gene: 4. The CDR3 runs 15 residues. The germline gives CDR1 SEHNR, CDR2 FQNEAQ (reference sequence). CDR3 protein: CASSSVDRGQETQYF. CDR3 in DNA: TGTGCCAGCAGCTCTGTGGACAGGGGCCAAGAGACCCAGTACTTC.

This clonotype was counted at least ten times. The chain recombines TRBV19 with TRBJ1-5, with D tentatively TRBD1 (6 bases). The CDR3 totals 15 residues. V was cut by 3 bases and J by 2 bases, with 11 bases left in between. Germline-derived CDR1 and CDR2 are LNHDA and SQIVND (reference sequence). The CDR3 is CASSMGGAGNQPQHF. The DNA for the CDR3 is TGTGCCAGTAGTATGGGGGGCGCGGGCAATCAGCCCCAGCATTTT.

V and J are TRBV20-1 and TRBJ2-7; D gene unclear. This CDR3 is 12 amino acids long. The germline gives CDR1 DFQATT, CDR2 SNEGSKA (reference sequence). Trimming pared 1 base from V and 6 bases from J, leaving 10 bases between. This chain's CDR3 is CSARGSSFEQYF. The DNA for the CDR3 is TGCAGTGCTAGAGGGAGTAGCTTCGAGCAGTACTTC.

In regard to this clonotype: The junction departs from the called germline gene at one end, perhaps through a read error. The chain couples TRBV10-3 to TRBJ1-5, with D unresolved. The CDR3 sequence is 15 residues long. Germline CDR1 ENHRY, CDR2 SYGVKD. CDR3 bases: TGTGCCAGCAGTTCCCTCCAGGCGGGCAATCAGCCCCAGCATTTT. Its translation is CASSSLQAGNQPQHF.

The sample holds a few counts of this clonotype. One end of the junction does not line up with germline, which may come from a read error. The chain joins TRBV27 to TRBJ1-1; the match to TRBD1 covers 7 bases. Germline V lookup: CDR1 MNHEY, CDR2 SMNVEV (reference sequence). CDR3 size: 13 residues. The CDR3 protein is CANSRQGNTEAFF. CDR3 DNA: TGTGCCAACAGTAGACAGGGGAACACTGAAGCTTTCTTT.